This note documents a single T cell receptor (beta chain) sequence. Its cognate antigen is unknown. The sample belongs to a study of early stage breast cancer tumors. The study, taken as a whole, reports: Compared with adjacent normal breast, tumors showed about 2.5-fold denser, more clonal T cells. Chain pairing and CD4, CD8 or FOXP3 expression were not captured.

The CDR3 has 16 amino acids. The germline CDR1 and CDR2 sequences are LGHNA and YNFKEQ. V lost 0 bases to trimming and J lost 4 bases, with 15 bases between them. Each sample had two DNA replicates, approximately 0.52 ug blood or roughly 1.5 ug tissue. Only in-frame clones appear in the TCRdb table, and some are missing; sequencing was by immunoSEQ multiplex PCR. The table lists about 29,000 clones, roughly four fifths of them singletons. The source is a person aged 45-65 years with breast cancer. The specimen was blood. The V call is TRBV4-2, the J call TRBJ1-1, with D tentatively TRBD1 (5 bases). The CDR3 sequence: CASSQDPGVTSTEAFF. The CDR3 DNA is TGTGCCAGCAGCCAAGATCCGGGGGTTACGAGCACTGAAGCTTTCTTT.